This TCR beta chain originates from a study of OX40 agonist ivuxolimab in advanced cancers. Clones were read by immunoSEQ multiplex PCR, and TCRdb kept only the in-frame ones, dropping some. The data contain under 85,000 clones, over 90% of them singletons. Findings and caveats of the study: Near-lowest levels of clonal expansion characterized partial responders at 0.1-3.0 mg/kg.

On this clone itself: Its matching antigen is unknown.

This receptor was identified in an adult with an advanced solid tumor such as melanoma, head and neck, liver or kidney cancer. Source: CD4+ or CD8+ T cells sorted from blood, taken in a trial of the OX40 agonist ivuxolimab.

In DNA, the CDR3 is TGTGCCAGCAGCCCGGGACCGAACTATGGCTACACCTTC. Translated: CASSPGPNYGYTF. This chain connects TRBV6-5 to TRBJ1-2; the D gene is possibly TRBD1 (5 bases). This CDR3 has 13 residues. V was shortened by 6 bases and J by 2 bases, with 10 bases between the two germline ends. Germline lookup yields CDR1 MNHEY and CDR2 SVGAGI.